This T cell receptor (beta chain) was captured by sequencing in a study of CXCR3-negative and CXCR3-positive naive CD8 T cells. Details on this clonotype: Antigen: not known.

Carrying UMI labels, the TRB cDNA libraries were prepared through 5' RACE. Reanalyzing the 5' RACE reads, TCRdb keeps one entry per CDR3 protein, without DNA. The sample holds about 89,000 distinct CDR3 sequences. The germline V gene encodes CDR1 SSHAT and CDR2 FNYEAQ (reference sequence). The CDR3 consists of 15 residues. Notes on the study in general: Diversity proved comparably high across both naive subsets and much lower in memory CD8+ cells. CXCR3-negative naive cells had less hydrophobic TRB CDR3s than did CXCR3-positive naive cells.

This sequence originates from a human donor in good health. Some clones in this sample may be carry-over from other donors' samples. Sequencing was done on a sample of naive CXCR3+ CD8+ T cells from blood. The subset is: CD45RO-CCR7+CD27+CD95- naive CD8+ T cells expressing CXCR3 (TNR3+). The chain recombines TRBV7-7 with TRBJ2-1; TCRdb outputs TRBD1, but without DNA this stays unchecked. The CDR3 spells CASSTRDSAVDEQFF.